The 2 T cell receptor beta chains below all came from one sample that was sequenced in a study of CXCR3-negative and CXCR3-positive naive CD8 T cells. Each TRB cDNA library was prepared by 5' RACE (with UMI labels). From the 5' RACE reads, TCRdb lists one entry per CDR3 protein and no DNA. Its listing shows around 26,000 distinct CDR3 sequences. The sequenced material came from naive CXCR3- CD8+ T cells from blood. The subset denotes: CD45RO-CCR7+CD27+CD95- naive CD8+ T cells lacking CXCR3 (TNR3-). Every receptor here comes from a human donor in good health. Some clones in this sample may be carry-over from other donors' samples.

The chain uses TRBV29-1 and TRBJ2-7; the TCRdb call, TRBD1, lacks DNA for checking. Germline V gene lookup returns CDR1 SQVTM and CDR2 ANQGSEA. CDR3 length: 15 amino acids. The CDR3 sequence: CSVDNWTGGSYEQYF.

Frequency places this clonotype as medium-sized (0.01 to 0.1%). The chain employs TRBV4-3 and TRBJ2-1; absent DNA, TCRdb's TRBD1 call cannot be checked. The CDR3 runs to 17 residues. CDR1 is LGHNA, CDR2 YSLEER, per germline. This chain's CDR3 is CASSQEGVASPYNEQFF.